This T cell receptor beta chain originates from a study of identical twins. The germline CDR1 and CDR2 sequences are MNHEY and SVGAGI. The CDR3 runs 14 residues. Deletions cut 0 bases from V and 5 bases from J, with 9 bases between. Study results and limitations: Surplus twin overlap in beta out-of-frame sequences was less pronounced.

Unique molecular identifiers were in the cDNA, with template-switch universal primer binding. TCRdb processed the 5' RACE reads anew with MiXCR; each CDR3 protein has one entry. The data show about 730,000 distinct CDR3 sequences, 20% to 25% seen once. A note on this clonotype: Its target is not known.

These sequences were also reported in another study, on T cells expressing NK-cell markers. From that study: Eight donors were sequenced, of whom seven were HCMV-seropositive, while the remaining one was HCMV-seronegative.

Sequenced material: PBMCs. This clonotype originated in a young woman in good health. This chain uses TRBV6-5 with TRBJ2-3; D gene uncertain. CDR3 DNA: TGTGCCAGCAGTTACTCGGTGGTCAGAGATACGCAGTATTTT. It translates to CASSYSVVRDTQYF.